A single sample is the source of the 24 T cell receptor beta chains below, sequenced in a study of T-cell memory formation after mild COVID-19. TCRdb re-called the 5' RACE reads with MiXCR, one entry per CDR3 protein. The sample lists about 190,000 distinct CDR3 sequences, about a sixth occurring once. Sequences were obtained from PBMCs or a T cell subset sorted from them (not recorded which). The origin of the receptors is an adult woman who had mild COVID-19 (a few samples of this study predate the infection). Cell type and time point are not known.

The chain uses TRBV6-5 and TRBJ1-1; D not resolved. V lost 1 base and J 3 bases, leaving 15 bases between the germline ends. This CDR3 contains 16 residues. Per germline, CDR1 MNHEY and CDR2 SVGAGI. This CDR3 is CASSYYGPPRDTEAFF. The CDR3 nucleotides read TGTGCCAGCAGTTACTATGGACCTCCCCGGGACACTGAAGCTTTCTTT.

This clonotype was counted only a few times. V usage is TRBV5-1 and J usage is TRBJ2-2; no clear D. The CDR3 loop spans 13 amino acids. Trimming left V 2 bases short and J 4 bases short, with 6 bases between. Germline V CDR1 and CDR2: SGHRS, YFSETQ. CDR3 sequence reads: CASSLSVTGELFF. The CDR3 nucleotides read TGCGCCAGCAGCTTATCGGTCACCGGGGAGCTGTTTTTT.

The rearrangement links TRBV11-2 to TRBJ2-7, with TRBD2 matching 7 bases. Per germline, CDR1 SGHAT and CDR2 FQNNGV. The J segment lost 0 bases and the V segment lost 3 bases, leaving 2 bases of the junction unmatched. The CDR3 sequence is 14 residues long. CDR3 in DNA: TGTGCCAGCAGCTTTACTAGCGACTCCTACGAGCAGTACTTC. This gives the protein CASSFTSDSYEQYF.

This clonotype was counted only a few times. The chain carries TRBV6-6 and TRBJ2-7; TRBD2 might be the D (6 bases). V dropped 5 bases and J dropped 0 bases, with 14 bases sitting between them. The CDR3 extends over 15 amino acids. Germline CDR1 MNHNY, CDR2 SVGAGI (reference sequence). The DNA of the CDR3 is TGTGCCAGCAGTCCCCTTGGGGGGACCTCCTACGAGCAGTACTTC. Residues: CASSPLGGTSYEQYF.

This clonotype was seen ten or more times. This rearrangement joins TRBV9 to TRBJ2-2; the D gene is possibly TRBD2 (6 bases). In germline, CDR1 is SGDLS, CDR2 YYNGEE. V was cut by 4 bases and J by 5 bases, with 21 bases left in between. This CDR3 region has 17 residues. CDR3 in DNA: TGTGCCAGCAGCCTCCAAGATTGGGGGAGGTGGACCGGGGAGCTGTTTTTT. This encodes CASSLQDWGRWTGELFF.

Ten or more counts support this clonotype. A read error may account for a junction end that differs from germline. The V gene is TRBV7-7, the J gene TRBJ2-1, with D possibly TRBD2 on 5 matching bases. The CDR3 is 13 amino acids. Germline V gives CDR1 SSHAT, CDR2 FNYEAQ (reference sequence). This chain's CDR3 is CASSLVRAGEQFF. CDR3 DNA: TGTGCTAGCAGCTTAGTGAGGGCGGGTGAGCAGTTCTTC. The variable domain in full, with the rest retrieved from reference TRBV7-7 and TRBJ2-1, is GAGVSQSPRYKVTKRGQDVTLRCDPISSHATLYWYQQALGQGPEFLTYFNYEAQPDKSGLPSDRFSAERPEGSISTLTIQRTEQRDSAMYRCASSLVRAGEQFFGPGTRLTVL.

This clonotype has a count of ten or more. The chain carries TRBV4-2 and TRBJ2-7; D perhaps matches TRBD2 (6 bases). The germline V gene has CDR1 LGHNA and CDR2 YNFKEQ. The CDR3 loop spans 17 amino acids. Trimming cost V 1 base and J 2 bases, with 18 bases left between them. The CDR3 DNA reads TGTGCCAGCAGCCAAGCCGGCGGGATAGCGTACCCCTACGAGCAGTACTTC. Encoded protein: CASSQAGGIAYPYEQYF.

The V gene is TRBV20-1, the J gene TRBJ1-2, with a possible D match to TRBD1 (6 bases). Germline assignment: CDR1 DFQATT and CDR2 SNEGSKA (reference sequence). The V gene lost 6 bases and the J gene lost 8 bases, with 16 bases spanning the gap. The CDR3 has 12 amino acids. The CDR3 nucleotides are TGCAGTGCCACCGGGGGCTGGGACGGCTACACCTTC. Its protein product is CSATGGWDGYTF.

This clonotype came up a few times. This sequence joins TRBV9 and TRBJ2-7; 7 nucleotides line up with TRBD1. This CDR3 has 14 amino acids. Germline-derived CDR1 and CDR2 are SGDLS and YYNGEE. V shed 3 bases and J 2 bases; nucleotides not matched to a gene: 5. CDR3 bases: TGTGCCAGCAGCGCGCGACAGGGTCCCTACGAGCAGTACTTC. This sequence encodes CASSARQGPYEQYF.

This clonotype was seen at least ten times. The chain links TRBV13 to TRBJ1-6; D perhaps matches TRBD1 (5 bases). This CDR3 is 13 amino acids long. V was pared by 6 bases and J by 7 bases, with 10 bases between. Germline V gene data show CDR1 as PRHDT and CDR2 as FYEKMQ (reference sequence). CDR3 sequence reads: CASRRGVNSPLHF. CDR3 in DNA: TGTGCCAGCAGGCGGGGCGTAAATTCACCCCTCCACTTT.

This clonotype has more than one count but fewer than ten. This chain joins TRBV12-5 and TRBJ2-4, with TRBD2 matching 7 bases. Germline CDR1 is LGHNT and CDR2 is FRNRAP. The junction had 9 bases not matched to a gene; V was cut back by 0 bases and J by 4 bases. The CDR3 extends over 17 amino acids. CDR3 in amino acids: CASGLVRGEGRKNIQYF. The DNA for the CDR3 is TGTGCTAGTGGTTTGGTACGGGGGGAAGGGCGGAAAAACATTCAGTACTTC. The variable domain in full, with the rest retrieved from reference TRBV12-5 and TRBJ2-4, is DARVTQTPRHKVTEMGQEVTMRCQPILGHNTVFWYRQTMMQGLELLAYFRNRAPLDDSGMPKDRFSAEMPDATLATLKIQPSEPRDSAVYFCASGLVRGEGRKNIQYFGAGTRLSVL.

The CDR3 reads CASSETRTARPTNYGYTF. CDR3 DNA: TGTGCCAGCAGTGAAACCCGGACAGCCCGACCCACTAACTATGGCTACACCTTC. V gene TRBV2 combines with J gene TRBJ1-2; tentatively, D is TRBD1 (6 bases). Trimming stripped 2 bases from V and 0 bases from J, with 19 bases between. Germline-derived CDR1 and CDR2 are SNHLY and FYNNEI. The CDR3 has 18 residues.

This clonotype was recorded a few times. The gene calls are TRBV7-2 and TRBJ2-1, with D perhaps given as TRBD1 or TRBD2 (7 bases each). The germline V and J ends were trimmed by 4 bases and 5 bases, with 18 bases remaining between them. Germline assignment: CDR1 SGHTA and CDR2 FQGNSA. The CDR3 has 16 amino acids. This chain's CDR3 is CASSSEGAGVNNEQFF. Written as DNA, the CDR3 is TGTGCCAGCAGCTCCGAGGGGGCGGGGGTTAACAATGAGCAGTTCTTC.

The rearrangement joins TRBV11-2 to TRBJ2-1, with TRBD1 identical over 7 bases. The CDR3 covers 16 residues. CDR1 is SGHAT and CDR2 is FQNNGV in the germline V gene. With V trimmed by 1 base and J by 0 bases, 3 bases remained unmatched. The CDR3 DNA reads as TGTGCCAGCAGCTTAGCACGGGACAGCTCCTACAATGAGCAGTTCTTC. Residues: CASSLARDSSYNEQFF.

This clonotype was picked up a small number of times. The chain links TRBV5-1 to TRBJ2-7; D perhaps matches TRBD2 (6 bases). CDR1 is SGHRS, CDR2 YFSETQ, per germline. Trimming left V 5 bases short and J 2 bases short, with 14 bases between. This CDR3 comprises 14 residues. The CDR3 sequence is CASREGGAPYEQYF. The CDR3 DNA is TGCGCCAGCAGGGAGGGAGGAGCCCCCTACGAGCAGTACTTC.

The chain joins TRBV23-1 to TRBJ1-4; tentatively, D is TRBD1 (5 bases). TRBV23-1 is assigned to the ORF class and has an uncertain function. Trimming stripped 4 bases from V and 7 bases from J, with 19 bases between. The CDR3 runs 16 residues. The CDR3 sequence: CASSPAGGRPGEKLFF. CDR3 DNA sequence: TGCGCCAGCAGTCCCGCCGGGGGAAGGCCGGGTGAAAAACTGTTTTTT.

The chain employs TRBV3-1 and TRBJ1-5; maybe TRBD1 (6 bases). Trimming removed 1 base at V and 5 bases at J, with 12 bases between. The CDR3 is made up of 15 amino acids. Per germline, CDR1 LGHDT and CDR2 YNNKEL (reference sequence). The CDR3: CASSQGEGGYQPQHF. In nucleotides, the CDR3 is TGTGCCAGCAGCCAAGGTGAGGGGGGCTATCAGCCCCAGCATTTT. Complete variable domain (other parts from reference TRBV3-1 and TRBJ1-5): DTAVSQTPKYLVTQMGNDKSIKCEQNLGHDTMYWYKQDSKKFLKIMFSYNNKELIINETVPNRFSPKSPDKAHLNLHINSLELGDSAVYFCASSQGEGGYQPQHFGDGTRLSIL.

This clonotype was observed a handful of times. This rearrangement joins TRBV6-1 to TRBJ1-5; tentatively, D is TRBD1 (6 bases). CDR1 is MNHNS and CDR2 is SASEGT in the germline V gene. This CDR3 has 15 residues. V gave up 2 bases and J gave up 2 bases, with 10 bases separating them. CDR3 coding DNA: TGTGCCAGCAGTGAATGGAGACAGGGCAATCAGCCCCAGCATTTT. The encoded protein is CASSEWRQGNQPQHF.

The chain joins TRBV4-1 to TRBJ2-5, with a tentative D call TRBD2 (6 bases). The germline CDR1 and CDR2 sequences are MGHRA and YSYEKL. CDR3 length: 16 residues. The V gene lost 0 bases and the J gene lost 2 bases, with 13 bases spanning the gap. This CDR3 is CASSQDPGRGQETQYF. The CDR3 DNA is TGCGCCAGCAGCCAAGATCCGGGGCGGGGTCAAGAGACCCAGTACTTC.

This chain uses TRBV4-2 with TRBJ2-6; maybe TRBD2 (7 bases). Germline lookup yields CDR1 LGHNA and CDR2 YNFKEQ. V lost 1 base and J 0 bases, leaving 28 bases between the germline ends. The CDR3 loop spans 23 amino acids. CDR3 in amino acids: CASSQVGADWSGTTPSGANVLTF. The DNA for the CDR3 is TGTGCCAGCAGCCAAGTGGGGGCGGACTGGAGCGGGACAACCCCCTCTGGGGCCAACGTCCTGACTTTC.

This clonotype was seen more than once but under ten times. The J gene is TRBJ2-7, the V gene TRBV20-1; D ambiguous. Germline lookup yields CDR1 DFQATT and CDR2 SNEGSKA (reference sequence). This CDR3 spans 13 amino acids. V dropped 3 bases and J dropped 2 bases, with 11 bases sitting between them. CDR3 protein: CSARSPLTYEQYF. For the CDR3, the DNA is TGCAGTGCTAGGTCGCCGTTAACCTACGAGCAGTACTTC.

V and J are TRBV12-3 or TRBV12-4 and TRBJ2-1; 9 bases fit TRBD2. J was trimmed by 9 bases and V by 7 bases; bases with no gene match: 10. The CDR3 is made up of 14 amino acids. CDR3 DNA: TGTGCCAGCATTCCGAGGGAACTAGCGGGTGAGCAGTTCTTC. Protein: CASIPRELAGEQFF.

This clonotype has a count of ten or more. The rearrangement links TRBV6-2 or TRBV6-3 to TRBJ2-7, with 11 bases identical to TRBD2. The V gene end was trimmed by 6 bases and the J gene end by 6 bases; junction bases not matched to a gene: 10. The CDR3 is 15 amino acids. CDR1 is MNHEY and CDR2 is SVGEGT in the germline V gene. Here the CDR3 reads CASRGSSGGSAEQYF. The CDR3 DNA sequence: TGTGCCAGCAGAGGATCTAGCGGGGGGAGTGCCGAGCAGTACTTC.

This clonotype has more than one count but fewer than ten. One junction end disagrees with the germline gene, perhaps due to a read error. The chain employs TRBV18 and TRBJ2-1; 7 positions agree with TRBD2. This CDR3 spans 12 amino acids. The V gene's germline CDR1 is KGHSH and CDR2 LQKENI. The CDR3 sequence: CASSPPGGDKFF. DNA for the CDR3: TGTGCCAGCTCGCCACCGGGAGGAGATAAGTTCTTC.